Listed here is a single TCR beta chain. Antigen unknown. The data belong to a study of post-analysis software for immune sequencing data. As for the study in general: Relapsing-remitting, secondary progressive and progressive-relapsing forms of multiple sclerosis all featured among disease courses.

Study conclusions and caveats: Under F measure analysis, samples from one preparation batch co-clustered strongly. Roughly 5 TRBV segments, including TRBV5-6, TRBV5-1 and TRBV20-1, were more frequent in patients than controls. There was significantly lower normalized Chao1 diversity in multiple sclerosis patients than in controls.

V shed 5 bases and J 3 bases; nucleotides not matched to a gene: 20. CDR3 length: 19 amino acids. The germline gives CDR1 SGHRS, CDR2 YFSETQ. Unique molecular identifiers were built into the TCR beta cDNA libraries. Out of about 0.95 to 10 million T cells, some 500,000 cDNA molecules were generated. In TCRdb, the PCR reads were re-called with MiXCR into one record per CDR3 protein. This sample has 750,000 to 950,000 distinct CDR3 sequences, with under 70% found just once. Material: blood. The sequence came from a girl aged 5-17 years with multiple sclerosis. The V call is TRBV5-1, the J call TRBJ1-1; 9 bases agree with TRBD1. CDR3 DNA sequence: TGCGCCAGCAGTCCAAGTTCCGGGACAGGGAGAATTGGGCACACTGAAGCTTTCTTT. This gives the protein CASSPSSGTGRIGHTEAFF.